These 30 T cell receptor beta chains were all obtained from the same sample, sequenced in a study of pediatric ulcerative colitis. Using immunoSEQ multiplex PCR, the repertoire was profiled, and TCRdb retains in-frame clones only, with some absent. The sample shows 50,000 to 65,000 clones, roughly nine tenths of them seen only once. Sequencing input: blood. These receptors all stem from a boy aged 5-17 years with severe ulcerative colitis.

The V and J genes are TRBV7-9 and TRBJ2-1, with 10 bases lining up with TRBD2. The V gene end was trimmed by 5 bases and the J gene end by 0 bases; junction bases not matched to a gene: 4. This CDR3 has 16 amino acids. Germline V CDR1 and CDR2: SEHNR, FQNEAQ (reference sequence). DNA for the CDR3: TGTGCCAGCAGCCACCGGACTAGCGGCTCCTACAATGAGCAGTTCTTC. This encodes CASSHRTSGSYNEQFF.

The chain recombines TRBV9 with TRBJ2-3, with TRBD2 as a possible D gene (6 bases). The CDR3 loop spans 14 amino acids. V shed 0 bases and J shed 4 bases, with 9 bases lying between them. Germline V CDR1 and CDR2: SGDLS, YYNGEE. The CDR3 nucleotides read TGTGCCAGCAGCGTAGGGACTATCTCAGATACGCAGTATTTT. Its translation is CASSVGTISDTQYF.

The rearrangement joins TRBV5-6 to TRBJ2-7; D tentatively reads TRBD1 or TRBD2 (6 bases each). Germline lookup yields CDR1 SGHDT and CDR2 YYEEEE. V shed 6 bases and J shed 6 bases, with 16 bases lying between them. The CDR3 runs to 13 residues. DNA of the CDR3: TGTGCCAGCACTCCGGGGGCGGGAAGCGAGCAGTACTTC. Translation: CASTPGAGSEQYF.

The chain's CDR3 is CASSSLAKNTEAFF. The CDR3, as DNA: TGTGCCAGCAGTTCGTTGGCCAAGAACACTGAAGCTTTCTTT. The rearrangement joins TRBV6-5 to TRBJ1-1, with D hard to call. CDR1 and CDR2 (germline): MNHEY, SVGAGI. The length of the CDR3 is 14 residues. The V gene lost 4 bases and the J gene lost 1 base, with 10 bases spanning the gap.

This sequence joins TRBV4-1 and TRBJ1-2; D may be TRBD1 (6 bases). This CDR3 has 15 amino acids. Looked up from germline, CDR1 is MGHRA and CDR2 is YSYEKL. Trimming cost V 3 bases and J 4 bases, with 15 bases left between them. Here the CDR3 DNA reads TGCGCCAGCAGCCACACAGGGACGGTTGGCTATGGCTACACCTTC. This sequence encodes CASSHTGTVGYGYTF.

Concerning this clone itself: An end of the junction differs from the germline gene, which may be a read error. The V gene is TRBV5-4, the J gene TRBJ2-5, with unresolved D. The CDR3 has 12 amino acids. CDR1 and CDR2 (germline): SGHNT, YYREEE (reference sequence). Here the CDR3 DNA reads TGTGCCGGCAGCCATGAAGGAGAGACCCAGTACTTC. Residues: CAGSHEGETQYF. Full variable domain (rest looked up from reference TRBV5-4 and TRBJ2-5): ETGVTQSPTHLIKTRGQQVTLRCSSQSGHNTVSWYQQALGQGPQFIFQYYREEENGRGNFPPRFSGLQFPNYSSELNVNALELDDSALYLCAGSHEGETQYFGPGTRLLVL.

The chain couples TRBV5-6 to TRBJ1-4, with TRBD1 matching over 7 bases. This CDR3 is built from 17 residues. From germline, CDR1 is SGHDT and CDR2 YYEEEE. Trimming removed 1 base from V and 5 bases from J; junction bases left unmatched: 11. The CDR3 is CASSLHLAGTVNEKLFF. The DNA for the CDR3 is TGTGCCAGCAGCTTGCATTTGGCCGGGACAGTAAATGAAAAACTGTTTTTT. The full variable domain, rest sourced from reference TRBV5-6 and TRBJ1-4, is DAGVTQSPTHLIKTRGQQVTLRCSPKSGHDTVSWYQQALGQGPQFIFQYYEEEERQRGNFPDRFSGHQFPNYSSELNVNALLLGDSALYLCASSLHLAGTVNEKLFFGSGTQLSVL.

This clone has just one count. This chain joins TRBV7-9 and TRBJ2-7, with a weak D call TRBD1 (5 bases). The V gene's germline CDR1 is SEHNR and CDR2 FQNEAQ (reference sequence). This CDR3 contains 13 residues. The germline V and J ends were trimmed by 4 bases and 3 bases, with 10 bases remaining between them. This CDR3 reads CASSSPTDYEQYF. The CDR3 DNA sequence: TGTGCCAGCAGCTCACCGACAGACTACGAGCAGTACTTC.

The gene calls are TRBV4-3 and TRBJ1-1; possible D gene TRBD1, 6 bases. The CDR3 is 14 amino acids. Trimming removed 6 bases from V and 0 bases from J, with 11 bases in between. Germline assignment: CDR1 LGHNA and CDR2 YSLEER. CDR3 in DNA: TGCGCCAGCAGGAGCGGGACACTGAACACTGAAGCTTTCTTT. This encodes CASRSGTLNTEAFF.

The CDR3 here is CASSLASDRGKYGANVLTF. The CDR3, as DNA: TGTGCCAGCAGCCTGGCTTCGGACAGGGGGAAATATGGGGCCAACGTCCTGACTTTC. The V call is TRBV13, the J call TRBJ2-6; 10 bases agree with TRBD1. CDR3 length: 19 amino acids. The germline gives CDR1 PRHDT, CDR2 FYEKMQ (reference sequence). Germline trimming cut 5 bases from V and 3 bases from J; bases unmatched to any gene: 13.

The chain is built from TRBV9 and TRBJ1-1, with D perhaps matching TRBD1 (5 bases). CDR3 length: 16 residues. Trimming took off 4 bases at V and 1 base at J, with 17 bases between the two ends. Germline values: CDR1 SGDLS, CDR2 YYNGEE. The CDR3: CASSQAPGTGNTEAFF. In DNA form, the CDR3 reads TGTGCCAGCAGCCAGGCACCGGGGACGGGGAACACTGAAGCTTTCTTT. Full variable domain (missing parts from reference TRBV9 and TRBJ1-1): DSGVTQTPKHLITATGQRVTLRCSPRSGDLSVYWYQQSLDQGLQFLIQYYNGEERAKGNILERFSAQQFPDLHSELNLSSLELGDSALYFCASSQAPGTGNTEAFFGQGTRLTVV.

V and J are TRBV6-5 and TRBJ1-2; unclear D gene. Trimming stripped 2 bases from V and 4 bases from J, with 8 bases between. The CDR3 extends over 13 amino acids. The V gene's germline CDR1 is MNHEY and CDR2 SVGAGI. In DNA, the CDR3 is TGTGCCAGCAGTTACGGGCAGAGCTATGGCTACACCTTC. This encodes CASSYGQSYGYTF.

This rearrangement joins TRBV7-9 to TRBJ2-7; 10 bases map to TRBD2. V lost 5 bases to trimming and J lost 4 bases; unmatched junction nucleotides: 17. The CDR3 extends over 18 amino acids. CDR1 is SEHNR, CDR2 FQNEAQ, per germline (reference sequence). For the CDR3, the DNA is TGTGCCAGCAGCCCCGTGGGGCTAGCGGGAGTCATTGCTTACGAGCAGTACTTC. This gives the protein CASSPVGLAGVIAYEQYF. The whole variable domain, filled in from reference TRBV7-9 and TRBJ2-7, reads DTGVSQNPRHKITKRGQNVTFRCDPISEHNRLYWYRQTLGQGPEFLTYFQNEAQLEKSRLLSDRFSAERPKGSFSTLEIQRTEQGDSAMYLCASSPVGLAGVIAYEQYFGPGTRLTVT.

This clone was seen only a few times. An end of the junction does not agree with germline; a read error may underlie this. The CDR3 DNA is TGCGCCAGCAGCCCCTTTGGACCCTTAGGGCACTTT. Its translation: CASSPFGPLGHF. This chain connects TRBV4-1 to TRBJ1-1; D unresolved. Germline-derived CDR1 and CDR2 are MGHRA and YSYEKL. The CDR3 has 12 residues.

This chain connects TRBV2 to TRBJ2-3; 10 nucleotides line up with TRBD1. Germline V CDR1 and CDR2: SNHLY, FYNNEI. The CDR3 is made up of 16 amino acids. Unmatched junction bases numbered 7, after V lost 6 bases and J lost 1 base. The CDR3 DNA follows: TGTGCCAGCAGCGGCGAGGGGACAGGGGGCACAGATACGCAGTATTTT. Residues: CASSGEGTGGTDTQYF. The variable domain in full, with the rest retrieved from reference TRBV2 and TRBJ2-3, is EPEVTQTPSHQVTQMGQEVILRCVPISNHLYFYWYRQILGQKVEFLVSFYNNEISEKSEIFDDQFSVERPDGSNFTLKIRSTKLEDSAMYFCASSGEGTGGTDTQYFGPGTRLTVL.

V is TRBV7-9 and J is TRBJ2-5; 12 bases fit TRBD2. Trimming at V came to 5 bases and at J to 5 bases, leaving 6 bases not matched to a gene. Germline assignment: CDR1 SEHNR and CDR2 FQNEAQ (reference sequence). The CDR3 is 15 amino acids. The CDR3: CASSVTSGSGETQYF. The CDR3, as DNA: TGTGCCAGCAGCGTGACTAGCGGGAGTGGGGAGACCCAGTACTTC. The variable domain in full, completed from reference TRBV7-9 and TRBJ2-5, reads DTGVSQNPRHKITKRGQNVTFRCDPISEHNRLYWYRQTLGQGPEFLTYFQNEAQLEKSRLLSDRFSAERPKGSFSTLEIQRTEQGDSAMYLCASSVTSGSGETQYFGPGTRLLVL.

This rearrangement joins TRBV18 to TRBJ1-1; D is undetermined. V was trimmed by 3 bases and J by 2 bases, leaving 10 bases between them. The V gene's germline CDR1 is KGHSH and CDR2 LQKENI. The CDR3 runs to 14 residues. The CDR3 region is CASSPQEGNTEAFF. As DNA, the CDR3 is TGTGCCAGCTCACCTCAGGAGGGTAACACTGAAGCTTTCTTT.

The chain uses TRBV7-6 and TRBJ2-5; D is unclear. There are 14 residues in the CDR3. Germline assignment: CDR1 SGHVS and CDR2 FNYEAQ. V was cut by 2 bases and J by 5 bases, with 12 bases left in between. The CDR3 loop reads CASSLFGDLETQYF. The CDR3 coding sequence is TGTGCCAGCAGCTTATTCGGCGATTTGGAGACCCAGTACTTC.

This clone was counted once. The V gene is TRBV9, the J gene TRBJ2-1; 8 bases match TRBD2. The CDR3 runs to 14 residues. CDR1 is SGDLS and CDR2 is YYNGEE in the germline V gene. V lost 3 bases and J lost 8; bases outside the gene matches: 7. DNA of the CDR3: TGTGCCAGCAGCGCGAGCGGGAGTATCGATGAGCAGTTCTTC. Translated: CASSASGSIDEQFF.

The J gene is TRBJ2-5, the V gene TRBV7-9, with D tentatively TRBD2 (5 bases). Germline CDR1 reads SEHNR; CDR2 reads FQNEAQ (reference sequence). The CDR3 has 15 amino acids. V dropped 6 bases and J dropped 5 bases, with 19 bases sitting between them. The CDR3 DNA reads TGTGCCAGCAGGACCAGCGGAGGTGGTCATGAGACCCAGTACTTC. It encodes CASRTSGGGHETQYF.

This clone was seen a handful of times. The gene calls are TRBV6-5 and TRBJ2-5; no definite D call. The germline V gene has CDR1 MNHEY and CDR2 SVGAGI. The CDR3 extends over 14 amino acids. Trimming cost V 4 bases and J 4 bases, with 13 bases left between them. The CDR3 loop reads CASSFSPTGETQYF. In DNA form, the CDR3 reads TGTGCCAGCAGTTTCAGCCCGACCGGAGAGACCCAGTACTTC.

As for this clone: At one end, the junction sequence differs from germline, possibly due to a read error. The chain recombines TRBV6-5 with TRBJ2-7, with D possibly being TRBD1 or TRBD2 (5 bases each). CDR3 length equals 14 residues. CDR1 and CDR2 from the germline V gene are MNHEY and SVGAGI. CDR3 amino acids: CASSAWGVDYEQHF. The CDR3 DNA reads as TGTGCCAGCAGTGCTTGGGGCGTCGACTACGAGCAGCACTTC.

The V and J genes are TRBV14 and TRBJ2-1; D ambiguous. CDR1 is SGHDN and CDR2 is FVKESK in the germline V gene. V was cut by 3 bases and J by 0 bases, with 6 bases left in between. CDR3 length equals 14 residues. The CDR3 reads CASSHPSSYNEQFF. CDR3 nucleotides: TGTGCCAGCAGCCATCCCAGCTCCTACAATGAGCAGTTCTTC. Supplemented by reference TRBV14 and TRBJ2-1, the full variable domain reads EAGVTQFPSHSVIEKGQTVTLRCDPISGHDNLYWYRRVMGKEIKFLLHFVKESKQDESGMPNNRFLAERTGGTYSTLKVQPAELEDSGVYFCASSHPSSYNEQFFGPGTRLTVL.

The chain recombines TRBV12-5 with TRBJ2-1, with D possibly being TRBD2 (6 bases). The V and J ends lost 1 base and 7 bases respectively, with 14 bases between them. Looked up from germline, CDR1 is LGHNT and CDR2 is FRNRAP. The CDR3 extends over 15 amino acids. The CDR3 here is CASGLDPSVGNEQFF. The CDR3 region has the DNA TGTGCTAGTGGTTTGGACCCTAGCGTGGGAAATGAGCAGTTCTTC.

This clone was detected once. The V gene is TRBV29-1, the J gene TRBJ1-2; possibly TRBD1 for D (5 bases). V lost 5 bases and J lost 3, with 10 bases in between. There are 12 residues in the CDR3. Germline CDR1 and CDR2: SQVTM and ANQGSEA. The CDR3 region is CSVLGGDYGYTF. The CDR3 DNA reads as TGCAGCGTTCTCGGGGGAGACTATGGCTACACCTTC.

Only a few counts were recorded for this clone. This chain joins TRBV29-1 and TRBJ2-5; 10 bases are a match to TRBD2. The length of the CDR3 is 15 residues. The germline CDR1 and CDR2 sequences are SQVTM and ANQGSEA. Losses at the gene ends were 4 bases for V and 2 bases for J; bases not matched to a gene: 7. The CDR3 DNA reads as TGCAGCGTTGGACCCTGGACTAGCGGTCAAGAGACCCAGTACTTC. Amino acid sequence: CSVGPWTSGQETQYF.

The genes are TRBV5-1 and TRBJ2-5; perhaps TRBD2 as D (6 bases). This CDR3 contains 13 residues. Germline CDR1 is SGHRS and CDR2 is YFSETQ. Trimming took 2 bases from V and 3 from J, leaving 8 bases between them. The CDR3 sequence is CASSLGGKETQYF. The CDR3 nucleotides are TGCGCCAGCAGCTTAGGCGGGAAAGAGACCCAGTACTTC.

This rearrangement joins TRBV7-9 to TRBJ2-2, with D perhaps matching TRBD1 or TRBD2 (5 bases each). Germline CDR1 SEHNR, CDR2 FQNEAQ (reference sequence). V was shortened by 3 bases and J by 6 bases, with 11 bases between the two germline ends. The CDR3 totals 14 residues. CDR3 in DNA: TGTGCCAGCAGCTTCGGTTGGGACCCCGGGGAGCTGTTTTTT. Residues: CASSFGWDPGELFF.

The chain is built from TRBV18 and TRBJ2-2; D perhaps matches TRBD2 (6 bases). The CDR3 is 15 residues long. Germline CDR1 reads KGHSH; CDR2 reads LQKENI. Trimming took 1 base from V and 3 from J, leaving 9 bases between them. CDR3 protein: CASSPRLDHTGELFF. As DNA, the CDR3 is TGTGCCAGCTCACCACGACTAGACCACACCGGGGAGCTGTTTTTT. Full variable domain (missing parts from reference TRBV18 and TRBJ2-2): NAGVMQNPRHLVRRRGQEARLRCSPMKGHSHVYWYRQLPEEGLKFMVYLQKENIIDESGMPKERFSAEFPKEGPSILRIQQVVRGDSAAYFCASSPRLDHTGELFFGEGSRLTVL.

The chain has TRBV19 and TRBJ2-2, with D maybe TRBD1 (5 bases). The CDR3 is made up of 15 amino acids. V was clipped by 3 bases and J by 2 bases, with 10 bases between them. Per germline, CDR1 LNHDA and CDR2 SQIVND (reference sequence). The CDR3 region is CASSIQGYNTGELFF. The CDR3 DNA is TGTGCCAGTAGTATTCAGGGCTACAACACCGGGGAGCTGTTTTTT.